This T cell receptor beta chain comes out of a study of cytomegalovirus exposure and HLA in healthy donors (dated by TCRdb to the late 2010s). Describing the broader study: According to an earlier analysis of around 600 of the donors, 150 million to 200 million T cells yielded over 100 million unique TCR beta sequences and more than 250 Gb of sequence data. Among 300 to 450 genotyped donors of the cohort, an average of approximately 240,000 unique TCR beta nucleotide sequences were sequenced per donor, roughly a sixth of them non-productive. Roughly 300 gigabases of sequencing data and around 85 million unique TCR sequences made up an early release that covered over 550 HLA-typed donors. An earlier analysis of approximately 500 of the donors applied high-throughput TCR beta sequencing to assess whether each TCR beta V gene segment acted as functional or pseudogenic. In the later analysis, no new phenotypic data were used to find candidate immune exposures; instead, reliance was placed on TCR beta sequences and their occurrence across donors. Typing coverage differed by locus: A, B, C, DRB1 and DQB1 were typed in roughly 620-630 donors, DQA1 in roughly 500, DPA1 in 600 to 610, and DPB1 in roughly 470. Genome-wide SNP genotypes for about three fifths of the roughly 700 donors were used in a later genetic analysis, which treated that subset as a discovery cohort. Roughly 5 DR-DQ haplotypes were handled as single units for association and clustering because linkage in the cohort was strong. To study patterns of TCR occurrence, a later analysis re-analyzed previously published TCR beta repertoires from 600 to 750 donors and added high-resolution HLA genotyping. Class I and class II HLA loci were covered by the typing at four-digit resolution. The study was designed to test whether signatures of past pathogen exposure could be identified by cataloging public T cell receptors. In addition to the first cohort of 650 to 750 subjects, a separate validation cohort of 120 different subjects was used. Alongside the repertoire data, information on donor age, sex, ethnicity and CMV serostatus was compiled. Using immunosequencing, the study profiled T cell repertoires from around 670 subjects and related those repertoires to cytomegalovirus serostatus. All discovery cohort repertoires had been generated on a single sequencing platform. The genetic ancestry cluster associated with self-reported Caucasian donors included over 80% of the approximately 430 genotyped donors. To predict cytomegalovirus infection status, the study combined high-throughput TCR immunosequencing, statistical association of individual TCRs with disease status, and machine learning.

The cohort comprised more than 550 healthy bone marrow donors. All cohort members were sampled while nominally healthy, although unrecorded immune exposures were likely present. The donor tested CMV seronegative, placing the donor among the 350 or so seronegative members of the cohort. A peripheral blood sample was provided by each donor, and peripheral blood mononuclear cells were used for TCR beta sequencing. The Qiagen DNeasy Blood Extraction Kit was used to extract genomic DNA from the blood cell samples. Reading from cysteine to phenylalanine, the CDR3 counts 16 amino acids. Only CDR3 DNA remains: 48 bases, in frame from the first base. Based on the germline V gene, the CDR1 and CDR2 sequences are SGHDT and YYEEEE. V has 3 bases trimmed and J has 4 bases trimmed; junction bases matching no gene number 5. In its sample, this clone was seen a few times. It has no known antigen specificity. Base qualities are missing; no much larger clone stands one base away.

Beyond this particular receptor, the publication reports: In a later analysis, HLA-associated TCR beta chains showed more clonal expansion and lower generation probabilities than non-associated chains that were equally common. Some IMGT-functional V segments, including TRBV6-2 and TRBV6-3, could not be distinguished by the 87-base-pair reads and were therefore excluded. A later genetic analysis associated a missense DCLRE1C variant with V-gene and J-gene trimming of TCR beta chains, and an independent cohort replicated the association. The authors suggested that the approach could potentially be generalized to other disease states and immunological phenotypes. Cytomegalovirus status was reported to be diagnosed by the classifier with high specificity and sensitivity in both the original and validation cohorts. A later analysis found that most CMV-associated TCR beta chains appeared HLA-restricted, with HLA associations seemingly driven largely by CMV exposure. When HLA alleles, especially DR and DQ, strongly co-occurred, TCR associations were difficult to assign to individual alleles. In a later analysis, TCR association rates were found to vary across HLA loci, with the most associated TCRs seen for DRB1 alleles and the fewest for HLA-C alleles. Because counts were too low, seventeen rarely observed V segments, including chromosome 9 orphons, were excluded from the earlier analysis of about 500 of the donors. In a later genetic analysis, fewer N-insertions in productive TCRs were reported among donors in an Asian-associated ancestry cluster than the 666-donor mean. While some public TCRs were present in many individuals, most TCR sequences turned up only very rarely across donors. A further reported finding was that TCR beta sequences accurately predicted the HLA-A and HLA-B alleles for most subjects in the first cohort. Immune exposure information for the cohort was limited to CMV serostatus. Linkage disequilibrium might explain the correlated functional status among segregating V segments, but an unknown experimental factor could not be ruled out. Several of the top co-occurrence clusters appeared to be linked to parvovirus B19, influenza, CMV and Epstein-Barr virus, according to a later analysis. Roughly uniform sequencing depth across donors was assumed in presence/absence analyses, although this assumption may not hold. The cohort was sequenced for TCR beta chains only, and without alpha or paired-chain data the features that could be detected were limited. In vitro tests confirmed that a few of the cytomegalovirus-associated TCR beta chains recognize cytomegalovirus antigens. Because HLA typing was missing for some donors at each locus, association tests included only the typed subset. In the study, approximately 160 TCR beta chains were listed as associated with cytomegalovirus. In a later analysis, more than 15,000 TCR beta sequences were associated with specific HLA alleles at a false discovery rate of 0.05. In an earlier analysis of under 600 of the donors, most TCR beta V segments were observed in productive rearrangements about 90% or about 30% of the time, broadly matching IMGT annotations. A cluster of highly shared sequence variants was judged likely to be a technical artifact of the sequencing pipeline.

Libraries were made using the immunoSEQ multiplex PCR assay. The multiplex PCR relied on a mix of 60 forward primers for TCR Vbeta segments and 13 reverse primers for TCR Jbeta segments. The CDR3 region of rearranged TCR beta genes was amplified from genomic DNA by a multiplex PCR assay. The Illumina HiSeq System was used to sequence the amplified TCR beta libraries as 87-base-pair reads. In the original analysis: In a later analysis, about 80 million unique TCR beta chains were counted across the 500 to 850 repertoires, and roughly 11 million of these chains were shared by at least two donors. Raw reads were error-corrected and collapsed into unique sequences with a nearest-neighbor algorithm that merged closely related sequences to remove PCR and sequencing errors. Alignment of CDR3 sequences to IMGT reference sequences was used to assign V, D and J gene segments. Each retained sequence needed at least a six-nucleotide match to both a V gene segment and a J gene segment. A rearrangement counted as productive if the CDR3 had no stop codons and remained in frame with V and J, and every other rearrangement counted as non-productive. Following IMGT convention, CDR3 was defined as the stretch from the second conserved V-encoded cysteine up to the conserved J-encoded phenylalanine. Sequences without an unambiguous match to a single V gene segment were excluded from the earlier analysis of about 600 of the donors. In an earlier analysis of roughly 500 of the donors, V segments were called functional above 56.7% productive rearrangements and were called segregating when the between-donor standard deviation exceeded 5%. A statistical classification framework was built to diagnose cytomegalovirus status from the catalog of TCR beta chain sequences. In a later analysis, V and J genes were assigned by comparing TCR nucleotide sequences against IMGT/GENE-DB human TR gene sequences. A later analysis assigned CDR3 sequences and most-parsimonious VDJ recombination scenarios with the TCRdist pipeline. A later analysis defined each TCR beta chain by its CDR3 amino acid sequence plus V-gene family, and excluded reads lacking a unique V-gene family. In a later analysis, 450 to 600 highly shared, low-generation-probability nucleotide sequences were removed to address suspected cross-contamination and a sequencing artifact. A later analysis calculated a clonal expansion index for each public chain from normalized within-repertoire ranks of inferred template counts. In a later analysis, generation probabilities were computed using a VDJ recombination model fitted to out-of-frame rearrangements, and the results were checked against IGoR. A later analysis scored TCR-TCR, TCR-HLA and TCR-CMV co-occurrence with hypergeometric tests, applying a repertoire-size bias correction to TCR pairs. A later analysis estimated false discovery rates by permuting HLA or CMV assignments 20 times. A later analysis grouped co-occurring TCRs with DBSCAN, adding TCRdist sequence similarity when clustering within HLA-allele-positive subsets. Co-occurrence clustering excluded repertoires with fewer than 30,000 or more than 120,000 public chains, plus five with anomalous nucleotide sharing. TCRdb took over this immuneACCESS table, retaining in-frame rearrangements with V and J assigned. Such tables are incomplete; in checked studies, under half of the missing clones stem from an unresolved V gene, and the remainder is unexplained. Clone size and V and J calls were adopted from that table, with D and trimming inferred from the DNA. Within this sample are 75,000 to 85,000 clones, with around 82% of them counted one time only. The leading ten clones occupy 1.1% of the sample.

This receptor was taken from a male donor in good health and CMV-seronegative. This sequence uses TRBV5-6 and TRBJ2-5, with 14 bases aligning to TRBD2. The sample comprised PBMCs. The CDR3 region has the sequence CASSSGLAGGRETQYF. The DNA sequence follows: TGTGCCAGCAGCTCCGGACTAGCGGGGGGCCGAGAGACCCAGTACTTC.